This T cell receptor beta chain was retrieved from a study of T cell changes during pregnancy in multiple sclerosis. This clone was picked up one time. Germline V gene sequence: CDR1 SGDLS, CDR2 YYNGEE. Unmatched junction bases numbered 7, after V lost 0 bases and J lost 7 bases. The CDR3 is 15 residues long. TCRdb keeps only in-frame clones here, not all; method: immunoSEQ multiplex PCR. The sample has 90,000 to 120,000 clones, approximately 93% seen once. The V and J genes are TRBV9 and TRBJ2-5; TRBD2 agrees at 9 bases. This receptor was identified in a female donor with multiple sclerosis, enrolled in a pregnancy study. Sequenced material: peripheral blood, taken after pregnancy. For the CDR3, the DNA is TGTGCCAGCAGCGTAGAACGCGGGGGGGCCGGGACCCAGTACTTC. Protein: CASSVERGGAGTQYF.